The clone carrying this T cell receptor (beta chain) was seen at least ten times. This sample was taken from a study of T-cell reconstitution after alpha-beta-depleted transplantation in children. Unique molecular identifiers were built into the TCRbeta library. TCRdb re-called the PCR reads with MiXCR, one entry per CDR3 protein. The table has 200,000 to 300,000 distinct CDR3 sequences, around 11% seen once; the top ten hold approximately 2.9%. The TCR originated in a human donor who donated a stem cell graft to a child with acute lymphoblastic leukemia. The specimen was PBMCs from the stem cell graft donor, collected from the stem cell graft.

In DNA form, the CDR3 reads TGTGCCAGCAGCGGGGCGGGGATGGGACAGAGTTACGAGCAGTACTTC. Translation: CASSGAGMGQSYEQYF. The chain couples TRBV7-9 to TRBJ2-7, with a possible D match to TRBD1 (7 bases). The CDR3 is 16 amino acids. V was trimmed by 5 bases and J by 4 bases, leaving 21 bases between them. The germline V gene has CDR1 SEHNR and CDR2 FQNEAQ (reference sequence).